The T cell receptor (beta chain) described here comes from a study of T cell responses to AZD1222 COVID-19 vaccine. Study-level information: Doses given second, at about 4 or about 12 weeks, were pooled. Regarding the study as a whole: It was only after the peak T cell response that any repertoires were sampled. Receipt of two AZD1222 doses was followed by a rise in Spike-specific TCR breadth and depth.

On this clone: Its specificity is unknown.

Profiling relied on immunoSEQ multiplex PCR, and the TCRdb table lists in-frame clones only, not all of them. This sample has approximately 130,000 clones, with 90% found just once. The trim removed 6 bases at V and 8 bases at J, leaving 11 bases unmatched. The V gene's germline CDR1 is SGHVS and CDR2 FNYEAQ. The CDR3 consists of 16 residues. The genes are TRBV7-6 and TRBJ2-1; TRBD2 matches at 12 bases. The sequence was collected from an adult in good health. Here the sequenced sample was peripheral blood, taken on day 0 of AZD1222 vaccination. The CDR3: CASRPTTSGRGYEQFF. CDR3 bases: TGTGCCAGCAGACCAACGACTAGCGGGAGAGGGTATGAGCAGTTCTTC.